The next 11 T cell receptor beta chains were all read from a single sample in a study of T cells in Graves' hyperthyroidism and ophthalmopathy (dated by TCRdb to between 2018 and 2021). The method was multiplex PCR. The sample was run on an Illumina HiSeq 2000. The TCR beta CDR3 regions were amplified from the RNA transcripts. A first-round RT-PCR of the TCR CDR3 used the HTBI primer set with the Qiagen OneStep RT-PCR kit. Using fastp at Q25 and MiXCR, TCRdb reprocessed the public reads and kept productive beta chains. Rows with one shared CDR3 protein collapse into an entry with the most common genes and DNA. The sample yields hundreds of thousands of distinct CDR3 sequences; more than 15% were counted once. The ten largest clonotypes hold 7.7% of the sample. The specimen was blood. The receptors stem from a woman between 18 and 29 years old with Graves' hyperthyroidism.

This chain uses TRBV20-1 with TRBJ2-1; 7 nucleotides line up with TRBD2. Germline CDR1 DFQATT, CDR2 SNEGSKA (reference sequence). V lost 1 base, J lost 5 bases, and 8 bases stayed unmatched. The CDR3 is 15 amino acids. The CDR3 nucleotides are TGCAGTGCTAGAGGAGGGTGGGAGGGGCACAATGAGCAGTTCTTC. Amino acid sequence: CSARGGWEGHNEQFF.

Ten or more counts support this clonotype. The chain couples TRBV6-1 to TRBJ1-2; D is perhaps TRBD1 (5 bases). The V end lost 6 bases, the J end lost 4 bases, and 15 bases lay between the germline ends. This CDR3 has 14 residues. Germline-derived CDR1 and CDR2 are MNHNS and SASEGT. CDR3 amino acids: CASRTPGGGYGYTF. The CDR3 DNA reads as TGTGCCAGCAGGACGCCGGGGGGAGGCTATGGCTACACCTTC.

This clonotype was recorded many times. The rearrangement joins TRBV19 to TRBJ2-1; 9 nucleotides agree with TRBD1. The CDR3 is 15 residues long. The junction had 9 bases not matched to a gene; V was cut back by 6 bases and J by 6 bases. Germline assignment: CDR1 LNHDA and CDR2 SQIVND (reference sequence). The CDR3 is CASSVGTGQSNEQFF. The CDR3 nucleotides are TGTGCCAGTAGCGTAGGGACAGGGCAGTCCAATGAGCAGTTCTTC.

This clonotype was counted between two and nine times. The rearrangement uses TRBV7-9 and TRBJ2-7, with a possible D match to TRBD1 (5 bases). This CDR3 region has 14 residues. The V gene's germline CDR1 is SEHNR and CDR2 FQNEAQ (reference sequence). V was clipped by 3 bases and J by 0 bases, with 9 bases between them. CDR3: CASSFREASYEQYF. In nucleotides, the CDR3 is TGTGCCAGCAGCTTCAGGGAAGCCTCCTACGAGCAGTACTTC. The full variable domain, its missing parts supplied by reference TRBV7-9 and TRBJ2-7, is DTGVSQNPRHKITKRGQNVTFRCDPISEHNRLYWYRQTLGQGPEFLTYFQNEAQLEKSRLLSDRFSAERPKGSFSTLEIQRTEQGDSAMYLCASSFREASYEQYFGPGTRLTVT.

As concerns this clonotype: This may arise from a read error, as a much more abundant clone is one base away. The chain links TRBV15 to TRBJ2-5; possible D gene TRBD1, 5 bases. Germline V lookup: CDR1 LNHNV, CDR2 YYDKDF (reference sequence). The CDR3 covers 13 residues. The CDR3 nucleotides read TGTGTCACCAGCAGAAGGGGACAAGAGACCCAGTACTTC. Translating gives CVTSRRGQETQYF.

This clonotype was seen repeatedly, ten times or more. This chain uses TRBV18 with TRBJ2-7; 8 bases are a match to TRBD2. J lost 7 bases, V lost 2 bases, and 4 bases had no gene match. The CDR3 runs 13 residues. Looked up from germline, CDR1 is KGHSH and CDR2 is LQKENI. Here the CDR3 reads CASSPRTSPEQYF. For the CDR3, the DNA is TGTGCCAGCTCACCAAGGACTAGCCCGGAGCAGTACTTC.

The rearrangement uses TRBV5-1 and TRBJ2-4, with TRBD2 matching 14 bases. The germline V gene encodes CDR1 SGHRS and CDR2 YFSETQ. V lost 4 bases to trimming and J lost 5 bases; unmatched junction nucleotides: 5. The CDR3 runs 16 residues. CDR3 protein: CASSEGLAGVQNIQYF. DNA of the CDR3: TGCGCCAGCAGCGAGGGACTAGCGGGAGTACAAAACATTCAGTACTTC.

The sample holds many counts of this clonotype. This CDR3 is CSVVTGTTSVETQYF. The CDR3 coding sequence is TGCAGCGTCGTAACCGGGACTACGTCTGTGGAGACCCAGTACTTC. The chain combines TRBV29-1 with TRBJ2-5; 7 bases line up with TRBD2. This CDR3 has 15 residues. The V gene end was trimmed by 6 bases and the J gene end by 5 bases; junction bases not matched to a gene: 15. The germline V gene has CDR1 SQVTM and CDR2 ANQGSEA.

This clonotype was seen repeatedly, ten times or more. For the CDR3, the DNA is TGTGCCTGGGGGGACTATCAGGGGACCCAGTACTTC. Translation gives CAWGDYQGTQYF. The chain uses TRBV30 and TRBJ2-5, with 7 bases aligning to TRBD2. CDR3 length equals 12 residues. Germline V gives CDR1 GTSNPN, CDR2 SVGIG (reference sequence). J was trimmed by 7 bases and V by 5 bases; bases with no gene match: 7.

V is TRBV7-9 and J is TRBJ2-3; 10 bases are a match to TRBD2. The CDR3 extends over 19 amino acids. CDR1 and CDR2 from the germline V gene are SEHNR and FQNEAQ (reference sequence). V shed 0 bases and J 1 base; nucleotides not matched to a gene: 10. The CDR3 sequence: CASSLARQREGPGTDTQYF. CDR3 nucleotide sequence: TGTGCCAGCAGCTTAGCCCGCCAGCGGGAGGGCCCTGGCACAGATACGCAGTATTTT. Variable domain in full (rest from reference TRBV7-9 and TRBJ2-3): DTGVSQNPRHKITKRGQNVTFRCDPISEHNRLYWYRQTLGQGPEFLTYFQNEAQLEKSRLLSDRFSAERPKGSFSTLEIQRTEQGDSAMYLCASSLARQREGPGTDTQYFGPGTRLTVL.

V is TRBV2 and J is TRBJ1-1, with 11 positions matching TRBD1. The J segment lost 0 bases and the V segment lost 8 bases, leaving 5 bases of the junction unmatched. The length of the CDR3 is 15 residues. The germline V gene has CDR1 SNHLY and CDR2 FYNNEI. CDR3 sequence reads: CASGRTGGLNTEAFF. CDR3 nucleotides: TGTGCCAGCGGGAGGACAGGGGGCCTGAACACTGAAGCTTTCTTT.